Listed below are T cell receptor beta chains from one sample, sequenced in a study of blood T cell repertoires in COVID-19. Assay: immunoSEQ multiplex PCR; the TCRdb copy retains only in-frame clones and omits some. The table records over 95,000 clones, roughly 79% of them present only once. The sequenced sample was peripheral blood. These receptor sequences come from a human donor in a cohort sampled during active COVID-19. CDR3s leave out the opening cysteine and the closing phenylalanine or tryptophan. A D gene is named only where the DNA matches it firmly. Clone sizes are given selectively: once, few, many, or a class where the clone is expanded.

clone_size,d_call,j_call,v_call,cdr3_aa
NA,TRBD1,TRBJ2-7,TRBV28,ASSLSGTGAYEQY
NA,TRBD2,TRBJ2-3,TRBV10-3,AIRLSGTADTQY
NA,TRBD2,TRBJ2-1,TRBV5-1,ASSLGGLDADEQF
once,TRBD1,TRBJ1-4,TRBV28,ASSFVYGQGKEKLF
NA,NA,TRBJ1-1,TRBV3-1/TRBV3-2,ASSQVAGTEAF
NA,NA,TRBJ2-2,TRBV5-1,ASSLSLTETFTGELF
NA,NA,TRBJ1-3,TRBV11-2,ASSSRPRQEFSGNTIY
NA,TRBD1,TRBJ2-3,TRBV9,ASSPIGTVDTQY
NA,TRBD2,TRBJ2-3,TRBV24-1,ATSDHGTSGFLNTDTQY
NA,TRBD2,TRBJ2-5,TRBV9,ASSEGGLAGGPQTQY
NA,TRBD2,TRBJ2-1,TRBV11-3,ASSLGLAGGNEYNEQF
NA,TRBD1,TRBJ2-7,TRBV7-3,ASSEGQGHEQY
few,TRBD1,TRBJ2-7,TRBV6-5,ASRGQGGNYEQY
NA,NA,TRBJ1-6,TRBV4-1,ASSQAPLKGSASPLH
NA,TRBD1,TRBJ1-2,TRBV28,ASSNYRGQGGYT
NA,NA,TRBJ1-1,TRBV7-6,ASSFTAQRPNLNTEAF
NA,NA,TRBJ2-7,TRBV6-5,ASTESTLRTYEQY
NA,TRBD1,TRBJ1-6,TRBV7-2,ASSLRGQGSPLH
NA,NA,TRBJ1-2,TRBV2,ASGHPGLTSGYT
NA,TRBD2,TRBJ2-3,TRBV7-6,ASSLAGQAGETDTQY
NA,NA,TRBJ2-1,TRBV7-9,ASSLDRGSYEQF
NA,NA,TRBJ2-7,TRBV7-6,ASSPFGEGEEQY
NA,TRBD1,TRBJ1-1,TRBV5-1,ASSLGDRNTEAF
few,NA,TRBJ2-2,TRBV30,AWSLTMGELF
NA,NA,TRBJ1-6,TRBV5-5,ASSLVDGRNSPLH
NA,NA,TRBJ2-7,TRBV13,ASSLIGRHYEQY
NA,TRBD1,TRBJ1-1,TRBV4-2,ASSQSGTGGLGPAF
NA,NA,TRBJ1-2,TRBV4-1,ASSQDGTMGGYT
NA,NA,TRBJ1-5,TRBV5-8,ASNTGNQPQH
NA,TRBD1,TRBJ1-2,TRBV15,ATSDPDRGNNYGYT
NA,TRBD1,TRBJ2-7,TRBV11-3,ASRRDSSYEQY
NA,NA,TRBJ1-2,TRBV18,ASSPRSGEDGYT
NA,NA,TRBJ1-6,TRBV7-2,ASSLGAQGGSPLH
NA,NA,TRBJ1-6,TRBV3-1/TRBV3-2,ASSQQGMANSPLH
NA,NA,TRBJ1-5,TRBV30,AWSGTTSNQPQH
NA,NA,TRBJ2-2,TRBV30,AWSLGVGELF
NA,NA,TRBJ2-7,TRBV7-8,ASSLGGMGQGTEYYEQY
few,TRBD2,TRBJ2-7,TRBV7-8,ASSLAPQRELEQY
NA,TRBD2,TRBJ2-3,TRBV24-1,ATSGASGKSDTQY
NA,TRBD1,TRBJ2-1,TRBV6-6,ASKGQGTYNEQF
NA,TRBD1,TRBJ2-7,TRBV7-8,ASSLRRTGGKPSSYEQY
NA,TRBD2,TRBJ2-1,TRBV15,ATSRGWTSGASNEQF
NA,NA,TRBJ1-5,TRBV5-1,ASSPRAGVNQPQH